This record covers a single TCR beta chain. This CDR3 has 17 amino acids. Germline V CDR1 and CDR2: LGHNA, YNFKEQ. V lost 1 base to trimming and J lost 0 bases, with 12 bases between them. Original processing methods: Reference gene primer amplification in the assay estimated nucleated cell counts. Profiling relied on immunoSEQ multiplex PCR, and the TCRdb table lists in-frame clones only, not all of them. V and J calls and clone size are those listed in that table; D and trimming were worked out from the DNA. The repertoire has around 300,000 clones, about 88% of them found once; the top ten carry less than 3%. This sample is part of a study of blood T cell repertoires in COVID-19. Study summary: Nucleic acid was either cDNA or gDNA, and it came from T cells, B-cell-depleted T cells, or PBMCs.

The chain has TRBV4-2 and TRBJ2-2, with TRBD2 as a possible D gene (6 bases). The sample taken for sequencing was PBMCs or T cells enriched from blood (not recorded which). This clonotype was obtained from a woman in her forties or fifties who had recovered from COVID-19. CDR3 sequence: CASSQVGGGANTGELFF. The CDR3 nucleotides are TGTGCCAGCAGCCAAGTTGGGGGAGGCGCGAACACCGGGGAGCTGTTTTTT.